A selection of T cell receptor beta chains follows, all from one sample in a study of blood T cells in healthy people across ages. Using its own MiXCR run on the 5' RACE reads, TCRdb lists one record per CDR3 protein. The table has about 1,400,000 distinct CDR3 sequences, about 40% seen once. Sequencing was carried out using blood. The receptor source for this set is a woman younger than 30 in good health. CDR3s include the opening cysteine and the closing phenylalanine or tryptophan. A D gene is named only where the DNA matches it firmly. Clone size, where shown, is once, few, many, or a class for clones that have expanded.

clone_size cdr3_length j_call v_call d_call cdr3_nt cdr3_aa
NA 15 TRBJ2-3 TRBV7-8 NA TGTGCCAGCGGACTGGACATATCTAGCACAGATACGCAGTATTTT CASGLDISSTDTQYF
NA 13 TRBJ2-7 TRBV2 TRBD2 TGTGCCAGTGAGGCGGGAGGGTACAATGAGCAGTACTTC CASEAGGYNEQYF
NA 15 TRBJ1-1 TRBV5-4 TRBD1 TGTGCCAGCAGCTCGCGCGACAGGGTAGGCACTGAAGCTTTCTTT CASSSRDRVGTEAFF
NA 16 TRBJ1-1 TRBV5-1 NA TGCGCCAGCAGCTCGGGGAGAACTCGAATGAACACTGAAGCTTTCTTT CASSSGRTRMNTEAFF
NA 14 TRBJ1-1 TRBV2 NA TGTGCCAGCAGGACAGGACACGGGAACACTGAAGCTTTCTTT CASRTGHGNTEAFF
few 18 TRBJ2-1 TRBV9 TRBD1 TGTGCCAGCAGCGTAGGTGGACAGGGAAAGCGGGCCTACAATGAGCAGTTCTTC CASSVGGQGKRAYNEQFF
NA 11 TRBJ2-7 TRBV7-9 NA TGTGCCAGCAGCTTTAAGTGGGAGCAGTACTTC CASSFKWEQYF
many 14 TRBJ2-4 TRBV10-3 TRBD1 TGTGCCATCAGTGATTTGACAGGGGGGAACATTCAGTACTTC CAISDLTGGNIQYF
NA 13 TRBJ2-7 TRBV6-6 NA TGTGCCAGCAGTTATTCGGGGGCCCACGAGCAGTACTTC CASSYSGAHEQYF
few 15 TRBJ1-1 TRBV5-1 NA TGCGCCAGCAGCTTGCGGGGGGCCGAGAACACTGAAGCTTTCTTT CASSLRGAENTEAFF
NA 15 TRBJ2-5 TRBV5-4 TRBD1 TGTGCCAGCAGTCATGATCCGGGACAGGAGGAGACCCAGTACTTC CASSHDPGQEETQYF
NA 16 TRBJ2-7 TRBV4-1 NA TGCGCCAGCAGCCAAGGGACAGTCCCGAGCTCCTACGAGCAGTACTTC CASSQGTVPSSYEQYF
NA 14 TRBJ2-7 TRBV20-1 NA TGCAGTGCTAACTTGGACCTCCAGTACTACGAGCAGTACTTC CSANLDLQYYEQYF
NA 16 TRBJ1-1 TRBV24-1 NA TGTGCCACCAGTGATTCGAAACAGGGAGTTTACACTGAAGCTTTCTTT CATSDSKQGVYTEAFF
few 14 TRBJ2-7 TRBV4-1 NA TGCGCCAGCAGCCCCCGCCGGTCCGAGGGGTGGCAGTACTTC CASSPRRSEGWQYF
few 13 TRBJ2-7 TRBV20-1 TRBD2 TGCAGTGCCGCGACTAGCGGGACCTACGAGCAGTACTTC CSAATSGTYEQYF
NA 15 TRBJ1-2 TRBV3-1 NA TGTGCCAGCAGCCAAGGTCCACAGGCTAACTATGGCTACACCTTC CASSQGPQANYGYTF
NA 15 TRBJ2-7 TRBV10-3 NA TGTGCCATCAGTGGGGGTAGGGACGGACCCTACGAGCAGTACTTC CAISGGRDGPYEQYF
few 15 TRBJ1-1 TRBV5-1 NA TGCGCCAGCAGCACCGGCGGGTGGGTTGCCACTGAAGCTTTCTTT CASSTGGWVATEAFF
NA 18 TRBJ2-3 TRBV5-1 TRBD2 TGCGCCAGCAGCTTGGGGGGACTAGCGGGAGGAATGGCAGATACGCAGTATTTT CASSLGGLAGGMADTQYF
NA 13 TRBJ1-2 TRBV7-9 NA TGTGCCAGCAGCTTAGAGGCCAGAAGCGGCTACACCTTC CASSLEARSGYTF
few 12 TRBJ2-3 TRBV20-1 TRBD1 TGCAGTGCTATCAGGGGGTCGGATACGCAGTATTTT CSAIRGSDTQYF
many 13 TRBJ1-1 TRBV20-1 TRBD1 TGCAGTGCTGGAGGACAGGGAGCCACTGAAGCTTTCTTT CSAGGQGATEAFF